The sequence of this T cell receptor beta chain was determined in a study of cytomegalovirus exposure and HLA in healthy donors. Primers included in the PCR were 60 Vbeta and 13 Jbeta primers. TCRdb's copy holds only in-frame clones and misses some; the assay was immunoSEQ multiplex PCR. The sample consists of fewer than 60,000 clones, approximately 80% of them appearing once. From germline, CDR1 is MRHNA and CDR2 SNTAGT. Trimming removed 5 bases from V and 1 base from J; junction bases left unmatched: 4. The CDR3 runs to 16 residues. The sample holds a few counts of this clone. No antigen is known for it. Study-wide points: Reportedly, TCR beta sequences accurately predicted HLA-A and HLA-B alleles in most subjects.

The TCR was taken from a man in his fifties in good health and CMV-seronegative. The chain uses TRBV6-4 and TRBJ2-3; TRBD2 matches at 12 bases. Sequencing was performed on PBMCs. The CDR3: CASSRLAGARTDTQYF. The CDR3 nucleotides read TGTGCCAGCAGTCGACTAGCGGGGGCCCGCACAGATACGCAGTATTTT.